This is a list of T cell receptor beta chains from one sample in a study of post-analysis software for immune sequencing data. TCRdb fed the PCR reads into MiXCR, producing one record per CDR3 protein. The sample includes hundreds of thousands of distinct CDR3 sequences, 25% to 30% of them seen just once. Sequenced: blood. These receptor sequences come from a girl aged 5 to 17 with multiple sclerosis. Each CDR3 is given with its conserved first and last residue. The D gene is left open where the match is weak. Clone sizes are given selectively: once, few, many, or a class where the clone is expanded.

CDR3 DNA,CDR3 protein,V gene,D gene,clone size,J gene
TGTGCCAGCAGCTTAGCGGGTTCGGATGTGACCCAGTACTTC,CASSLAGSDVTQYF,TRBV7-2,-,-,TRBJ2-5
TGCGCCAGCAGCTTCGGGGGACAGGACTACGAGCAGTACTTC,CASSFGGQDYEQYF,TRBV5-1,TRBD1,few,TRBJ2-7
TGTGCCAGCGCCGGGACAGCAGAGACCCAGTACTTC,CASAGTAETQYF,TRBV6-2/TRBV6-3,TRBD1,-,TRBJ2-5
TGCAGCTGGGGGGCGGATTACAATGAGCAGTTCTTC,CSWGADYNEQFF,TRBV29-1,-,-,TRBJ2-1
TGTGCCAGCAGTTTATCCGGAAGGGAGCTGTTTTTT,CASSLSGRELFF,TRBV12-3/TRBV12-4,-,-,TRBJ2-2
TGCGCCAGCAGCTTGTCCGGAGGCCTGCTCTACGAGCAGTACTTC,CASSLSGGLLYEQYF,TRBV5-1,-,-,TRBJ2-7
TGTGCCATCAGTGTCTCCGGGACAGGGGGCTACAATGAGCAGTTCTTC,CAISVSGTGGYNEQFF,TRBV10-3,TRBD1,-,TRBJ2-1
TGTGCCACCAGCAGAGCTGACGAGGGATCCTACGAGCAGTACTTC,CATSRADEGSYEQYF,TRBV15,-,many,TRBJ2-7
TGTGCCAGCAGCTTAGCAGGGGGATACCAAGAGACCCAGTACTTC,CASSLAGGYQETQYF,TRBV11-2,TRBD1,-,TRBJ2-5
TGCGCCAGCAGCCAAGGGGGGACAGGGCGGCACGAGCAGTACTTC,CASSQGGTGRHEQYF,TRBV4-3,TRBD1,few,TRBJ2-7
TGTGCCAGCAGTTACTCCACAGCCACGATCCCCGAAGGCTACACCTTC,CASSYSTATIPEGYTF,TRBV6-6,-,-,TRBJ1-2
TGTGCCAGCAGCCGTACGCAGGGCGTCTACGAGCAGTACTTC,CASSRTQGVYEQYF,TRBV7-9,-,-,TRBJ2-7
TGCAGCGTTGCTGGGGGACTGCCTCAAGGCATTCAGTACTTC,CSVAGGLPQGIQYF,TRBV29-1,-,many,TRBJ2-4
TGTGCCAGCAGCTTCCGCCACCTAGCGGGAGGGGGCGAGCAGTACTTC,CASSFRHLAGGGEQYF,TRBV7-2,TRBD2,-,TRBJ2-7
TGTGCCTGCGGGACACCTCAAGAGACCCAGTACTTC,CACGTPQETQYF,TRBV2,-,few,TRBJ2-5
TGTGCCAGCAGCCAAAACTCTGGGGCCAACGTCCTGACTTTC,CASSQNSGANVLTF,TRBV27,-,-,TRBJ2-6
TGCGCCAGCAGCCAAGAAGAGGATTTTGCGGGGGTCATCTACGAGCAGTACTTC,CASSQEEDFAGVIYEQYF,TRBV4-1,TRBD2,-,TRBJ2-7
TGTGCCAGCGGCGCCGGGATCTATGGCTACACCTTC,CASGAGIYGYTF,TRBV9,-,-,TRBJ1-2
TGTGCCAGCAGCTCCTCTTCCAGGCTGGGTTCGGAGACCCAGTACTTC,CASSSSSRLGSETQYF,TRBV7-2,-,-,TRBJ2-5
TGTGCCAGCTCACCATCCGGGAACTATGGCTACACCTTC,CASSPSGNYGYTF,TRBV18,-,few,TRBJ1-2
TGCAGTGCCTCTCAAGCGGGGGGACAGTATACGCAGTATTTT,CSASQAGGQYTQYF,TRBV20-1,TRBD2,few,TRBJ2-3
TGTGCCAGCAGCTTATTGGGCAGTAACGGCGAGCAGTACTTC,CASSLLGSNGEQYF,TRBV7-8,-,few,TRBJ2-7
TGTGCCAGCAGTTCCTTAGCGGGAGGAAATGAGCAGTTCTTC,CASSSLAGGNEQFF,TRBV28,TRBD2,-,TRBJ2-1
TGTGCCAGTAGCCCCCAAGGGGCAGTGAACCAAGAGACCCAGTACTTC,CASSPQGAVNQETQYF,TRBV7-6,-,few,TRBJ2-5
TGTGCCAGCACCGCGGGACTAGCGGCTAAAAACATTCAGTACTTC,CASTAGLAAKNIQYF,TRBV28,TRBD2,few,TRBJ2-4
TGCAGCGTTGGGGGACAGATGAACACCGGGGAGCTGTTTTTT,CSVGGQMNTGELFF,TRBV29-1,TRBD1,-,TRBJ2-2
TGCGCCAGCAGCCAATACCCGTGGTCAACAAAGAGCGACACCTTCGGCGAGCAGTACTTC,CASSQYPWSTKSDTFGEQYF,TRBV4-3,-,few,TRBJ2-7
TGTGCCAGCAGTTACGCAGTGTCTGGGGCCAACGTCCTGACTTTC,CASSYAVSGANVLTF,TRBV6-6,-,few,TRBJ2-6
TGCAGTGCTAGAATACCGACTACAGATACGCAGTATTTT,CSARIPTTDTQYF,TRBV20-1,-,few,TRBJ2-3
TGTGCCAGCTGTGAAGCCTTCGGACAGTACTTCGCCTACAATGAGCAGTTCTTC,CASCEAFGQYFAYNEQFF,TRBV6-1,-,-,TRBJ2-1
TGTGCCAGCAGCCACGATATGGGACTGCGCGAGCAGTACTTC,CASSHDMGLREQYF,TRBV11-2,-,few,TRBJ2-7
TGCGCCAGCAGCCCTGCAGCGGTCGTCTTTAATGAAAAACTGTTTTTT,CASSPAAVVFNEKLFF,TRBV4-1,-,-,TRBJ1-4
TGTGCCAGCAGTTTAGGGCAGGGTGGTAGATACGAGCAGTACTTC,CASSLGQGGRYEQYF,TRBV27,-,few,TRBJ2-7
TGCGCCAGCAGCTTGCCGGATATCTATGGCTACACCTTC,CASSLPDIYGYTF,TRBV5-1,-,few,TRBJ1-2
TGTGCCAGCAGCTTACATTGTAGCGGAGCCAAAAACATTCAGTACTTC,CASSLHCSGAKNIQYF,TRBV7-9,-,-,TRBJ2-4
TGTGCCAGCAGTCCCCAGACAGGGAAAAACATTCAGTACTTC,CASSPQTGKNIQYF,TRBV2,TRBD1,-,TRBJ2-4
TGCAGTGCTAGAGTAGCGTTGGCAGGGGCTGAAGCTTTCTTT,CSARVALAGAEAFF,TRBV20-1,-,-,TRBJ1-1
TGCGCCAGCAGCCAAGCAGCTAGCCTCTCCTACGAGCAGTACTTC,CASSQAASLSYEQYF,TRBV4-3,-,few,TRBJ2-7
TGCAGCGTCGCTAGACAGGGATTGGCCAAAAACATTCAGTACTTC,CSVARQGLAKNIQYF,TRBV29-1,TRBD1,-,TRBJ2-4
TGTGCCAGCTCACCACCGGGCAGGGTAGACTACGAGCAGTACTTC,CASSPPGRVDYEQYF,TRBV18,-,-,TRBJ2-7
TGCGCCAGCAGCTTGAACCCCCTAGCGGGAGTAGAGACCCAGTACTTC,CASSLNPLAGVETQYF,TRBV5-1,TRBD2,-,TRBJ2-5
TGCGCCAGCAGATCAAGGCCCGATCAGCCCCAGCATTTT,CASRSRPDQPQHF,TRBV5-1,-,-,TRBJ1-5
TGCAGCGTTGCGGGTGGGCAGGACCCCACTGGTACGCAGTATTTT,CSVAGGQDPTGTQYF,TRBV29-1,-,-,TRBJ2-3
TGTGCCAGCAGCTTGTCCGAAGTGGACATTCAGTACTTC,CASSLSEVDIQYF,TRBV5-5,-,many,TRBJ2-4
TGCAGTGCGTCACAGGGGGCCAACGAGCAGTACTTC,CSASQGANEQYF,TRBV20-1,TRBD1,-,TRBJ2-7
TGTGCCAGCACAGACAGGGGAGCTGAAGCTTTCTTT,CASTDRGAEAFF,TRBV3-1,TRBD1,once,TRBJ1-1
TGCAGTGCTGCCGGGACACACAATTTTGAAGCTTTCTTT,CSAAGTHNFEAFF,TRBV20-1,-,few,TRBJ1-1
TGCAGTGCCCCTTCGATCTCTGGAAACACCATATATTTT,CSAPSISGNTIYF,TRBV20-1,-,-,TRBJ1-3
TGCGCCAGCAGCCTCACAGGGATCGAACGCGAGCAGTACTTC,CASSLTGIEREQYF,TRBV5-1,-,few,TRBJ2-7
TGTGCCAGCGGCCTCGGTCAAGGTCAGCCCCAGCATTTT,CASGLGQGQPQHF,TRBV3-1,-,few,TRBJ1-5
TGTGCCAGCAGTCTCGCCGGGACACCGGATAGAGCTGGGGCCAACGTCCTGACTTTC,CASSLAGTPDRAGANVLTF,TRBV28,-,-,TRBJ2-6
TGTGCCAGCAGCTTAGGTCGCGGGAATGGCTACACCTTC,CASSLGRGNGYTF,TRBV7-9,-,-,TRBJ1-2
TGTGCCTGGCAACAGGGGAACTATGGCTACACCTTC,CAWQQGNYGYTF,TRBV30,TRBD1,-,TRBJ1-2
TGCGCCAGCAGCATAAACGGAGACAATGAGCAGTTCTTC,CASSINGDNEQFF,TRBV5-1,-,-,TRBJ2-1